The 27 T cell receptor beta chains given below trace back to one sample, sequenced in a study of control samples from healthy donors and cancer patients. Repertoires were generated with immunoSEQ multiplex PCR, while TCRdb's copy carries only in-frame clones and drops some. The sample yields 70,000 or so clones, 84% seen once. Sample: PBMCs. Receptors originate from a woman aged 45-60 years with lung cancer.

This chain joins TRBV24-1 and TRBJ2-2, with a possible D match to TRBD2 (6 bases). CDR1 and CDR2 (germline): KGHDR, SFDVKD. This CDR3 is 15 amino acids long. V was cut by 3 bases and J by 4 bases, with 11 bases left in between. In DNA form, the CDR3 reads TGTGCCACCAGTGATCGGAGGGGATCCACCGGGGAGCTGTTTTTT. Its protein is CATSDRRGSTGELFF.

The rearrangement links TRBV4-2 to TRBJ2-7; D gene ambiguous. V was pared by 4 bases and J by 3 bases, with 10 bases between. The germline CDR1 and CDR2 sequences are LGHNA and YNFKEQ. The CDR3 is made up of 13 amino acids. In DNA form, the CDR3 reads TGTGCCAGCAGCCCTTACATGGACTACGAGCAGTACTTC. Encoded protein: CASSPYMDYEQYF.

V is TRBV6-5 and J is TRBJ1-2; D uncertain. Deletions cut 4 bases from V and 6 bases from J, with 9 bases between. The CDR3 has 12 amino acids. Germline V gene sequence: CDR1 MNHEY, CDR2 SVGAGI. This CDR3 reads CASSSRRDGYTF. The DNA for the CDR3 is TGTGCCAGCAGTTCAAGGAGGGATGGCTACACCTTC.

V gene TRBV9 combines with J gene TRBJ2-1; 10 bases align to TRBD1. The V and J ends lost 4 bases and 9 bases, in that order; junction bases with no gene match: 7. The V gene's germline CDR1 is SGDLS and CDR2 YYNGEE. This CDR3 is built from 14 residues. CDR3 sequence (DNA): TGTGCCAGCAGCCCGAAGACAGGGGGCTTTGAGCAGTTCTTC. Amino acid sequence: CASSPKTGGFEQFF.

The chain links TRBV18 to TRBJ2-7; TRBD2 matches 7 bases. From germline, CDR1 is KGHSH and CDR2 LQKENI. This CDR3 has 14 amino acids. V was pared by 6 bases and J by 3 bases, with 8 bases of the junction left unmatched. CDR3 DNA sequence: TGTGCCAGCTCCCGGGAGGCGGGGGTCTACGAGCAGTACTTC. The encoded protein is CASSREAGVYEQYF.

The chain uses TRBV28 and TRBJ1-2, with 9 nucleotides matching TRBD1. This CDR3 comprises 16 residues. In germline, CDR1 is MDHEN, CDR2 SYDVKM. The trim removed 7 bases at V and 2 bases at J, leaving 11 bases unmatched. The CDR3 DNA reads TGTGCCAGCACCGGACAGGGGCGCATTACCAACTATGGCTACACCTTC. Its protein is CASTGQGRITNYGYTF.

The chain has TRBV4-3 and TRBJ2-1; a weak D match, TRBD1 (7 bases). This CDR3 has 17 residues. Trimming removed 0 bases at V and 5 bases at J, with 17 bases between. The germline CDR1 and CDR2 sequences are LGHNA and YSLEER. CDR3: CASSQDTGGGENNEQFF. CDR3 in DNA: TGCGCCAGCAGCCAAGATACCGGAGGGGGCGAAAACAATGAGCAGTTCTTC.

The V gene is TRBV7-2, the J gene TRBJ1-1; 7 positions match TRBD1. Trimming removed 5 bases from V and 4 bases from J; junction bases left unmatched: 4. Germline-derived CDR1 and CDR2 are SGHTA and FQGNSA. CDR3 size: 13 residues. CDR3 bases: TGTGCCAGCAGCATGGGACAGTCCACTGAAGCTTTCTTT. It is translated as CASSMGQSTEAFF.

The chain recombines TRBV29-1 with TRBJ1-3; D is uncertain. This CDR3 is built from 14 residues. With 0 bases removed from V and 4 bases from J, the gap between germline ends came to 10 bases. CDR1 is SQVTM and CDR2 is ANQGSEA in the germline V gene. CDR3 bases: TGCAGCGTTGAAGATCGGGCCGAAGGAAACACCATATATTTT. Its translation is CSVEDRAEGNTIYF.

The chain combines TRBV11-2 with TRBJ1-1, with a tentative D call TRBD1 (5 bases). This CDR3 region has 11 residues. V was trimmed by 6 bases and J by 3 bases, leaving 5 bases between them. Germline V CDR1 and CDR2: SGHAT, FQNNGV. The chain's CDR3 is CASRTDTEAFF. The DNA for the CDR3 is TGTGCCAGCAGGACAGACACTGAAGCTTTCTTT.

J is TRBJ1-3 and V is TRBV6-6, with D possibly TRBD1 on 6 matching bases. Germline-derived CDR1 and CDR2 are MNHNY and SVGAGI (reference sequence). The CDR3 contains 15 residues. Trimming stripped 0 bases from V and 1 base from J, with 7 bases between. CDR3 coding DNA: TGTGCCAGCAGTTACTCAGGGGGATCTGGAAACACCATATATTTT. This gives the protein CASSYSGGSGNTIYF.

The rearrangement links TRBV19 to TRBJ2-7; D possibly uses TRBD1 or TRBD2 (6 bases each). CDR1 is LNHDA, CDR2 SQIVND, per germline (reference sequence). CDR3 length: 15 residues. Trimming cost V 5 bases and J 3 bases, with 17 bases left between them. CDR3 coding DNA: TGTGCCAGTAGTCCAGGGGAAGGGACTCTCTACGAGCAGTACTTC. Protein sequence: CASSPGEGTLYEQYF.

The V and J genes are TRBV24-1 and TRBJ2-1; 7 bases agree with TRBD1. The ends lost 4 bases at V and 3 bases at J; junction bases unmatched: 8. CDR1 and CDR2 from the germline V gene are KGHDR and SFDVKD. The CDR3 has 16 amino acids. CDR3 bases: TGTGCCACCAGTGAATTAGACAGGGACGGCTACAATGAGCAGTTCTTC. Residues: CATSELDRDGYNEQFF.

The V call is TRBV19, the J call TRBJ1-4; D gene unclear. The germline V gene encodes CDR1 LNHDA and CDR2 SQIVND (reference sequence). This CDR3 is 15 amino acids long. V was trimmed by 1 base and J by 7 bases, leaving 13 bases between them. CDR3 region: CASSIVLARGEKLFF. CDR3 sequence (DNA): TGTGCCAGTAGTATAGTACTAGCGAGAGGTGAAAAACTGTTTTTT.

This clone has only a few counts. This rearrangement joins TRBV19 to TRBJ1-1; D not resolved. The CDR3 extends over 13 amino acids. Per germline, CDR1 LNHDA and CDR2 SQIVND (reference sequence). V lost 7 bases to trimming and J lost 0 bases, with 9 bases between them. The CDR3 reads CASTRHLNTEAFF. The CDR3 nucleotides are TGTGCCAGTACTAGACACCTGAACACTGAAGCTTTCTTT.

This clone was observed once. V gene TRBV28 combines with J gene TRBJ1-3, with D perhaps TRBD1 (5 bases). Trimming took 9 bases from V and 0 from J, leaving 12 bases between them. This CDR3 has 14 amino acids. Germline V lookup: CDR1 MDHEN, CDR2 SYDVKM. In DNA form, the CDR3 reads TGTGCCAGTGTAGCGGGGGGCTCTGGAAACACCATATATTTT. Translated, it gives CASVAGGSGNTIYF.

The chain combines TRBV24-1 with TRBJ2-3; 7 bases map to TRBD1. The CDR3 runs to 15 residues. Unmatched junction bases numbered 4, after V lost 2 bases and J lost 3 bases. Germline values: CDR1 KGHDR, CDR2 SFDVKD. The CDR3 loop reads CATSDSGTATDTQYF. The CDR3 bases are TGTGCCACCAGTGATTCCGGGACAGCGACAGATACGCAGTATTTT.

V gene TRBV18 combines with J gene TRBJ2-3; 9 nucleotides agree with TRBD2. Trimming cost V 3 bases and J 4 bases; bases outside gene matches: 17. CDR1 KGHSH and CDR2 LQKENI come from the germline V gene. This CDR3 has 19 amino acids. The CDR3, as DNA: TGTGCCAGCTCACCGAGGCGGGGGGGCCCCGTCGGAGCCCCAGATACGCAGTATTTT. It encodes CASSPRRGGPVGAPDTQYF.

Remarks on this clone: At the DNA level, this CDR3 is encoded by other sequences in the same sample as well. This rearrangement joins TRBV7-3 to TRBJ1-1; no firm D call. The CDR3 runs to 13 residues. Between the trimmed V and J ends, which lost 5 bases and 2 bases, there was a span of 9 bases. CDR1 is SGHTA, CDR2 FQGTGA, per germline. CDR3 bases: TGTGCCAGCAGCCGCGATTCTAACACTGAAGCTTTCTTT. This encodes CASSRDSNTEAFF.

This clone is a singleton in its sample. The rearrangement joins TRBV6-6 to TRBJ1-2; 9 bases map to TRBD1. The V segment lost 6 bases and the J segment 2 bases; nucleotides outside the gene matches: 10. This CDR3 is 16 amino acids long. CDR1 MNHNY and CDR2 SVGAGI come from the germline V gene (reference sequence). The CDR3 DNA follows: TGTGCCAGCAGCGACCCTGGGACAGGGTTAAACTATGGCTACACCTTC. Translated: CASSDPGTGLNYGYTF.

V gene TRBV6-5 combines with J gene TRBJ1-1; D may be TRBD1 (5 bases). The CDR3 sequence is 14 residues long. V was trimmed by 4 bases and J by 0 bases, leaving 9 bases between them. The germline V gene encodes CDR1 MNHEY and CDR2 SVGAGI. In DNA, the CDR3 is TGTGCCAGCAGTTTGGGACTGATGAACACTGAAGCTTTCTTT. It codes for CASSLGLMNTEAFF.

This rearrangement joins TRBV6-1 to TRBJ1-1; D perhaps matches TRBD1 (5 bases). Trimming pared 0 bases from V and 2 bases from J, leaving 10 bases between. Germline V gene sequence: CDR1 MNHNS, CDR2 SASEGT. This CDR3 contains 15 residues. Here the CDR3 reads CASSEAMGRNTEAFF. The CDR3 DNA reads as TGTGCCAGCAGTGAAGCCATGGGGCGCAACACTGAAGCTTTCTTT.

J is TRBJ1-4 and V is TRBV7-2; 11 bases fit TRBD1. The CDR3 loop spans 17 amino acids. V was pared by 3 bases and J by 7 bases, with 10 bases of the junction left unmatched. The germline gives CDR1 SGHTA, CDR2 FQGNSA. The CDR3 here is CASSLDRGRRFSEKLFF. The CDR3 coding sequence is TGTGCCAGCAGCTTGGACAGGGGGCGTAGGTTCTCTGAAAAACTGTTTTTT.

This chain connects TRBV30 to TRBJ1-3; no reliable D call. The CDR3 totals 15 residues. V lost 0 bases, J lost 2 bases, and 11 bases lay in between. Germline loops: CDR1 GTSNPN, CDR2 SVGIG (reference sequence). CDR3 nucleotides: TGTGCCTGGAGTGTACAGCAGGCCGCTGGAAACACCATATATTTT. Amino acid sequence: CAWSVQQAAGNTIYF.

The rearrangement links TRBV9 to TRBJ1-4, with 7 positions matching TRBD1. The CDR3 covers 15 residues. Germline values: CDR1 SGDLS, CDR2 YYNGEE. Unmatched junction bases numbered 2, after V lost 0 bases and J lost 3 bases. The CDR3: CASSVEGASNEKLFF. The CDR3 DNA sequence: TGTGCCAGCAGCGTAGAGGGGGCATCTAATGAAAAACTGTTTTTT.

This clone was counted a few times. The rearrangement joins TRBV6-2 or TRBV6-3 to TRBJ1-2, with TRBD1 identical over 11 bases. Trimming took 5 bases from V and 7 from J; bases not matched to a gene: 6. This CDR3 is built from 14 residues. Per germline, CDR1 MNHEY and CDR2 SVGEGT. In DNA, the CDR3 is TGTGCCAGCAGTCCGGACAGGGGGCTCCGTGGCTACACCTTC. It translates to CASSPDRGLRGYTF.

The CDR3 sequence: CASSLGLAGRNEQFF. DNA for the CDR3: TGTGCCAGCAGCTTAGGACTAGCGGGGAGAAATGAGCAGTTCTTC. The gene calls are TRBV7-2 and TRBJ2-1, with TRBD2 matching 11 bases. V shed 1 base and J 7 bases; nucleotides not matched to a gene: 3. The CDR3 consists of 15 residues. Germline assignment: CDR1 SGHTA and CDR2 FQGNSA. The full variable domain, rest sourced from reference TRBV7-2 and TRBJ2-1, is GAGVSQSPSNKVTEKGKDVELRCDPISGHTALYWYRQSLGQGLEFLIYFQGNSAPDKSGLPSDRFSAERTGGSVSTLTIQRTQQEDSAVYLCASSLGLAGRNEQFFGPGTRLTVL.